The sequence of this T cell receptor (beta chain) was determined in a study of CD8+ T cells in alopecia areata. The study's findings and limits: While patients received tofacitinib, many expanded lesional clones remained present in scalp and blood. For patients receiving tofacitinib, scalp clonality and expanded CD8+ clones among the top 100 significantly decreased. Normal scalp had lower clonality than lesional scalp, with alopecia totalis/universalis lesions showing this most strongly.

This clone occurred a few times. What it binds is not known. cDNA prepared by RNA extraction and subsequent reverse transcription served as the template for sequencing. Assay: immunoSEQ multiplex PCR; the TCRdb copy retains only in-frame clones and omits some. The table includes roughly 60,000 clones, about 45% detected once. Treatment: oral pan-JAK inhibitor, 5-10 mg twice daily. This CDR3 spans 16 amino acids. Germline V gene data show CDR1 as PRHDT and CDR2 as FYEKMQ (reference sequence). The ends lost 5 bases at V and 3 bases at J; junction bases unmatched: 10. Here the sequenced sample was CD8+ T cells sorted from blood, taken at approximately week 36, from a patient treated with tofacitinib. The clonotype was recovered from a human donor with alopecia areata. V and J are TRBV13 and TRBJ2-7; TRBD2 aligns across 10 bases. CDR3 sequence: CASSRWSSGSLYEQYF. The CDR3 DNA sequence: TGTGCCAGCAGCCGGTGGTCTAGCGGGAGTCTCTACGAGCAGTACTTC.